Reported below is one TCR beta chain. The antigen remains unidentified. CDR1 is SGHKS, CDR2 YYEKEE, per germline (reference sequence). The CDR3 length is 14 residues. V was cut by 0 bases and J by 8 bases, with 14 bases left in between. The entry originates in a study of T-cell reconstitution after alpha-beta-depleted transplantation in children. General study points: Approximately two months post-transplant, alpha-beta T cells reportedly originated from several hundred expanded graft clones. Surviving recipient T cells and thymic progenitors produced the high day-60 TCRbeta diversity seen in some patients. The authors attributed T-cell counts and diversity one year after transplant mostly to newly produced T cells.

Unique molecular identifiers featured in how the TCRbeta library was prepared. Each CDR3 protein is one row after TCRdb ran MiXCR on the PCR reads. The sample consists of about 1,000,000 distinct CDR3 sequences, roughly 29% of them appearing once. The starting material was PBMCs, mostly from graft donor cells, obtained 360 days after TCRalphabeta/CD19-depleted stem cell transplant. This sequence originates from a boy younger than two who had a stem cell transplant for SCID, so the T cells may come from the graft donor. The chain is built from TRBV5-5 and TRBJ1-2, with D unclear. The CDR3 reads CASSLGSNKGGYTF. The CDR3 DNA sequence: TGTGCCAGCAGCTTGGGTAGCAACAAGGGAGGCTACACCTTC.